The 30 T cell receptor beta chains presented below share a single source sample, sequenced in a study of cytomegalovirus exposure and HLA in healthy donors. Vbeta (60) and Jbeta (13) primers were used in the PCR. Only in-frame clones appear in the TCRdb table, and some are missing; sequencing was by immunoSEQ multiplex PCR. In the table there are more than 150,000 clones, approximately 82% of which are singletons. The sample consisted of PBMCs. These receptors all stem from a girl between 2 and 10 years old in good health and CMV-seropositive.

The rearrangement links TRBV10-3 to TRBJ2-1; D perhaps matches TRBD2 (6 bases). Germline V gives CDR1 ENHRY, CDR2 SYGVKD. The V end lost 2 bases, the J end lost 4 bases, and 15 bases lay between the germline ends. The CDR3 length is 16 residues. For the CDR3, the DNA is TGTGCCATCAGTGAGGAGTCCGGAGGGATTTACAATGAGCAGTTCTTC. Translated: CAISEESGGIYNEQFF.

This clone was counted a single time. Germline and junction disagree at one end, which may indicate a read error. J is TRBJ2-1 and V is TRBV7-7; TRBD2 matches 12 bases. Germline V gene data show CDR1 as SSHAT and CDR2 as FNYEAQ (reference sequence). CDR3 length: 19 residues. The CDR3 reads CASSFWTSGIWVTNNEQFF. Here the CDR3 DNA reads TGTGCTAGCAGCTTCTGGACTAGCGGGATCTGGGTTACAAACAATGAGCAGTTCTTC.

The chain uses TRBV5-4 and TRBJ2-5; 7 nucleotides line up with TRBD2. CDR1 is SGHNT and CDR2 is YYREEE in the germline V gene (reference sequence). The CDR3 has 13 residues. Trimming at V came to 4 bases and at J to 4 bases, leaving 4 bases not matched to a gene. The CDR3 reads CASSGPSGETQYF. DNA of the CDR3: TGTGCCAGCAGCGGTCCTAGCGGAGAGACCCAGTACTTC.

The chain is built from TRBV9 and TRBJ2-3; maybe TRBD2 (5 bases). Per germline, CDR1 SGDLS and CDR2 YYNGEE. Trimming shortened V by 2 bases and J by 0 bases, and 7 bases separated the two germline ends. This CDR3 spans 14 amino acids. DNA for the CDR3: TGTGCCAGCAGCGTCCGGACTAGCACAGATACGCAGTATTTT. It codes for CASSVRTSTDTQYF.

To note about this clone: This sample includes further DNA sequences coding for the same CDR3. This chain links TRBV9 with TRBJ2-3; D is unclear. Germline V CDR1 and CDR2: SGDLS, YYNGEE. This CDR3 contains 14 residues. V dropped 0 bases and J dropped 0 bases, with 5 bases sitting between them. CDR3 amino acids: CASSVVPSTDTQYF. The CDR3 DNA sequence: TGTGCCAGCAGCGTAGTTCCGAGCACAGATACGCAGTATTTT. The full variable domain, with the rest looked up from reference TRBV9 and TRBJ2-3, is DSGVTQTPKHLITATGQRVTLRCSPRSGDLSVYWYQQSLDQGLQFLIQYYNGEERAKGNILERFSAQQFPDLHSELNLSSLELGDSALYFCASSVVPSTDTQYFGPGTRLTVL.

This sequence joins TRBV7-2 and TRBJ2-1; D uncertain. V was cut by 5 bases and J by 7 bases, with 6 bases left in between. The CDR3 has 11 residues. Germline loops: CDR1 SGHTA, CDR2 FQGNSA. CDR3: CASSPRNEQFF. The CDR3 DNA reads TGTGCCAGCAGCCCGAGGAATGAGCAGTTCTTC. The complete variable domain, with remaining parts taken from reference TRBV7-2 and TRBJ2-1, reads GAGVSQSPSNKVTEKGKDVELRCDPISGHTALYWYRQSLGQGLEFLIYFQGNSAPDKSGLPSDRFSAERTGGSVSTLTIQRTQQEDSAVYLCASSPRNEQFFGPGTRLTVL.

V is TRBV5-4 and J is TRBJ2-5, with TRBD2 identical over 11 bases. The CDR3 contains 20 residues. CDR1 SGHNT and CDR2 YYREEE come from the germline V gene (reference sequence). Trimming at V came to 0 bases and at J to 1 base, leaving 14 bases not matched to a gene. For the CDR3, the DNA is TGTGCCAGCAGCTTGGGTGCGCGGGCCGGGACTAGCGGCCCCCAAGAGACCCAGTACTTC. Amino acid sequence: CASSLGARAGTSGPQETQYF.

V and J are TRBV19 and TRBJ1-2; no clear D gene. CDR1 LNHDA and CDR2 SQIVND come from the germline V gene (reference sequence). The CDR3 is 13 residues long. The ends were cut back, 7 bases at V and 4 bases at J, with 13 bases in the middle. Here the CDR3 reads CASTYSRGYGYTF. The CDR3 bases are TGTGCCAGTACTTACTCTCGGGGCTATGGCTACACCTTC.

The gene calls are TRBV4-1 and TRBJ2-7; no reliable D call. The CDR3 sequence is 13 residues long. Germline CDR1 is MGHRA and CDR2 is YSYEKL. Trimming stripped 2 bases from V and 4 bases from J, with 9 bases between. The CDR3 loop reads CASSQTPRYEQYF. The DNA of the CDR3 is TGCGCCAGCAGCCAAACCCCTAGGTACGAGCAGTACTTC.

CDR3 coding DNA: TGTGCCAGCAGTGATAGCGGGGGCTCTGGCTACACCTTC. As protein: CASSDSGGSGYTF. The J gene is TRBJ1-2, the V gene TRBV2; D may be TRBD1 (6 bases). Trimming took off 3 bases at V and 7 bases at J, with 12 bases between the two ends. The CDR3 runs to 13 residues. Germline V gene data show CDR1 as SNHLY and CDR2 as FYNNEI.

This clone occurred once. The gene calls are TRBV7-8 and TRBJ1-5; no definite D call. The CDR3 has 15 residues. V was pared by 2 bases and J by 1 base, with 9 bases between. Germline V CDR1 and CDR2: SGHVS, FQNEAQ. The CDR3 loop reads CASSLNLLSNQPQHF. DNA of the CDR3: TGTGCCAGCAGCTTAAACTTACTAAGCAATCAGCCCCAGCATTTT.

CDR3 protein: CAGGTGDGYTF. The CDR3 nucleotides are TGTGCCGGGGGGACAGGGGACGGCTACACCTTC. V gene TRBV30 combines with J gene TRBJ1-2; 10 bases line up with TRBD1. V was pared by 8 bases and J by 8 bases, with 5 bases of the junction left unmatched. CDR3 length equals 11 residues. Germline V CDR1 and CDR2: GTSNPN, SVGIG (reference sequence).

This chain joins TRBV12-5 and TRBJ2-5; 11 bases map to TRBD2. The DNA end is a closer match to TRBJ2-7, so the J assignment may be wrong. Per the germline V gene, CDR1 is LGHNT and CDR2 is FRNRAP. The CDR3 is 15 residues long. The CDR3 sequence: CASGLVLAGAYEQYF. The CDR3 coding sequence is TGTGCTAGTGGTTTGGTACTAGCGGGAGCCTACGAGCAGTACTTC.

The sample holds a few counts of this clone. The chain couples TRBV5-1 to TRBJ1-4; D may be TRBD1 (5 bases). Germline CDR1 reads SGHRS; CDR2 reads YFSETQ. The CDR3 is 14 amino acids. Between the trimmed V and J ends, which lost 1 base and 5 bases, there was a span of 9 bases. The CDR3 is CASSLQGLNEKLFF. CDR3 nucleotides: TGCGCCAGCAGCTTGCAGGGCCTGAATGAAAAACTGTTTTTT.

The chain uses TRBV7-2 and TRBJ1-5; tentatively, D is TRBD1 (5 bases). CDR1 is SGHTA, CDR2 FQGNSA, per germline. Between the trimmed V and J ends, which lost 0 bases and 6 bases, there was a span of 12 bases. The CDR3 length is 15 residues. In DNA, the CDR3 is TGTGCCAGCAGCTTAGCTCTGACAGATCCTCAGCCCCAGCATTTT. It encodes CASSLALTDPQPQHF.

The chain joins TRBV5-1 to TRBJ1-3; 7 bases agree with TRBD1. The CDR3 length is 15 residues. Germline V lookup: CDR1 SGHRS, CDR2 YFSETQ. V shed 3 bases, J shed 4 bases, and the junction held 7 bases outside the gene matches. DNA of the CDR3: TGCGCCAGCAGCTACTGGACAGGAACAGGAAACACCATATATTTT. It codes for CASSYWTGTGNTIYF.

The gene calls are TRBV6-1 and TRBJ1-2; 7 bases are a match to TRBD1. With 7 bases clipped from V and 7 bases from J, the junction kept 12 bases outside the gene matches. The CDR3 length is 14 residues. Germline V gives CDR1 MNHNS, CDR2 SASEGT. Here the CDR3 reads CASTNFEGAAGYTF. In DNA, the CDR3 is TGTGCCAGCACCAACTTTGAGGGGGCGGCTGGCTACACCTTC.

The chain recombines TRBV9 with TRBJ2-7; 10 positions match TRBD1. This CDR3 is built from 16 residues. Germline values: CDR1 SGDLS, CDR2 YYNGEE. With 3 bases clipped from V and 4 bases from J, the junction kept 10 bases outside the gene matches. CDR3 nucleotide sequence: TGTGCCAGCAGCGCAGACACCGGGACAGGGGTTTACGAGCAGTACTTC. This sequence encodes CASSADTGTGVYEQYF.

In its sample, this clone was seen once. V usage is TRBV5-1 and J usage is TRBJ2-2; TRBD1 is a possible D gene (5 bases). V was pared by 0 bases and J by 2 bases, with 14 bases between. From germline, CDR1 is SGHRS and CDR2 YFSETQ. The CDR3 consists of 17 residues. The CDR3 region is CASSLAVGQGNTGELFF. In nucleotides, the CDR3 is TGCGCCAGCAGCTTGGCCGTCGGGCAGGGTAACACCGGGGAGCTGTTTTTT.

The rearrangement joins TRBV19 to TRBJ1-2, with D possibly TRBD1 on 6 matching bases. Trimming removed 3 bases at V and 3 bases at J, with 11 bases between. Germline CDR1 LNHDA, CDR2 SQIVND (reference sequence). The CDR3 consists of 14 residues. CDR3 DNA: TGTGCCAGTAGTATTGCGGGGGCCGACTATGGCTACACCTTC. It yields the protein CASSIAGADYGYTF. The whole variable domain, remainder taken from reference TRBV19 and TRBJ1-2, is DGGITQSPKYLFRKEGQNVTLSCEQNLNHDAMYWYRQDPGQGLRLIYYSQIVNDFQKGDIAEGYSVSREKKESFPLTVTSAQKNPTAFYLCASSIAGADYGYTFGSGTRLTVV.

V usage is TRBV2 and J usage is TRBJ2-2; D is unclear. Between the trimmed V and J ends, which lost 6 bases and 3 bases, there was a span of 8 bases. CDR1 and CDR2 (germline): SNHLY, FYNNEI. The CDR3 is 13 residues long. The CDR3 sequence is CASRSVYTGELFF. CDR3 bases: TGTGCCAGCAGGTCCGTGTACACCGGGGAGCTGTTTTTT.

The gene calls are TRBV6-6 and TRBJ2-1, with 7 bases aligning to TRBD1. The CDR3 spans 16 residues. V trimming: 5 bases; J trimming: 10 bases; junction bases outside the gene matches: 17. CDR1 MNHNY and CDR2 SVGAGI come from the germline V gene (reference sequence). The CDR3 DNA reads TGTGCCAGCAGTCCCCGACAGGGCCCCTATCTGCGGGAGCAGTTCTTC. Encoded protein: CASSPRQGPYLREQFF.

This chain links TRBV5-6 with TRBJ2-1, with 9 nucleotides matching TRBD1. The CDR3 spans 15 residues. The trim removed 5 bases at V and 5 bases at J, leaving 8 bases unmatched. Germline assignment: CDR1 SGHDT and CDR2 YYEEEE. The CDR3: CASRLQGAKNNEQFF. The CDR3 nucleotides are TGTGCCAGCAGATTACAGGGGGCTAAGAACAATGAGCAGTTCTTC.

This rearrangement joins TRBV28 to TRBJ1-2; 7 bases line up with TRBD1. CDR3 length: 14 residues. The V gene end was trimmed by 3 bases and the J gene end by 4 bases; junction bases not matched to a gene: 5. The germline V gene has CDR1 MDHEN and CDR2 SYDVKM. CDR3 sequence: CASSFVAGGYGYTF. The CDR3 nucleotides read TGTGCCAGCAGTTTCGTCGCAGGGGGCTATGGCTACACCTTC.

This clone has a single count. V gene TRBV5-1 combines with J gene TRBJ1-2, with D unclear. Germline V gives CDR1 SGHRS, CDR2 YFSETQ. V was cut by 0 bases and J by 4 bases, with 7 bases left in between. There are 13 residues in the CDR3. CDR3 sequence reads: CASSLDSLYGYTF. CDR3 nucleotide sequence: TGCGCCAGCAGCTTGGACAGCCTCTATGGCTACACCTTC.

The chain employs TRBV13 and TRBJ2-3; maybe TRBD1 (5 bases). This CDR3 contains 15 residues. Trimming took 3 bases from V and 0 from J, leaving 10 bases between them. CDR1 PRHDT and CDR2 FYEKMQ come from the germline V gene (reference sequence). CDR3 nucleotide sequence: TGTGCCAGCAGCTTTACAGGACCTAGCACAGATACGCAGTATTTT. It is translated as CASSFTGPSTDTQYF.

The chain has TRBV5-4 and TRBJ2-7; 10 bases map to TRBD2. Trimming cost V 5 bases and J 4 bases; bases outside gene matches: 3. Per germline, CDR1 SGHNT and CDR2 YYREEE (reference sequence). This CDR3 contains 13 residues. The CDR3 coding sequence is TGTGCCAGCAGGCCGGGACTAGCGTACGAGCAGTACTTC. Protein: CASRPGLAYEQYF.

This rearrangement joins TRBV5-1 to TRBJ2-1, with a tentative D call TRBD2 (5 bases). V was cut by 5 bases and J by 0 bases, with 9 bases left in between. The CDR3 extends over 14 amino acids. Germline CDR1 SGHRS, CDR2 YFSETQ. The CDR3 DNA sequence: TGCGCCAGCAGAGCGGATAGCTCCTACAATGAGCAGTTCTTC. Encoded protein: CASRADSSYNEQFF.

The V and J genes are TRBV5-4 and TRBJ2-3, with TRBD1 matching over 10 bases. J gave up 4 bases and V 4 bases, and 0 bases lay outside the gene matches. The CDR3 length is 13 residues. CDR1 is SGHNT and CDR2 is YYREEE in the germline V gene (reference sequence). The CDR3: CASSGTGADTQYF. For the CDR3, the DNA is TGTGCCAGCAGCGGGACAGGGGCAGATACGCAGTATTTT. Full variable domain (rest looked up from reference TRBV5-4 and TRBJ2-3): ETGVTQSPTHLIKTRGQQVTLRCSSQSGHNTVSWYQQALGQGPQFIFQYYREEENGRGNFPPRFSGLQFPNYSSELNVNALELDDSALYLCASSGTGADTQYFGPGTRLTVL.

This sequence joins TRBV13 and TRBJ2-5; D is uncertain. Germline CDR1 is PRHDT and CDR2 is FYEKMQ (reference sequence). This CDR3 region has 12 residues. Trimming removed 2 bases at V and 5 bases at J, with 6 bases between. The CDR3 nucleotides read TGTGCCAGCAGCTTACGGTTGGAGACCCAGTACTTC. This codes for CASSLRLETQYF.